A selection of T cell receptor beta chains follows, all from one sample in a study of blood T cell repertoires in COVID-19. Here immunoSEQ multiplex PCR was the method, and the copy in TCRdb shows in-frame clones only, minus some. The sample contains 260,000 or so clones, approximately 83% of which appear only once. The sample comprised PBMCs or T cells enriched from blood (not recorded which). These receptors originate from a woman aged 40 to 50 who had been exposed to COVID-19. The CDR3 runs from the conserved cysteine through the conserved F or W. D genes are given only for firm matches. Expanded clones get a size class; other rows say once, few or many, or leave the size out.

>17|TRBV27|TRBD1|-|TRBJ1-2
CASSSRDRGGGNYGYTF
TGTGCCAGCAGTTCCCGGGACAGGGGAGGAGGGAACTATGGCTACACCTTC
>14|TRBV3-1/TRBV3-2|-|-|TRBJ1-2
CASSQERGAYGYTF
TGTGCCAGCAGCCAAGAGCGAGGCGCATATGGCTACACCTTC
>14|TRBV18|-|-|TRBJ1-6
CASSPGLEGSPLHF
TGTGCCAGCTCTCCCGGACTAGAAGGTTCACCCCTCCACTTT
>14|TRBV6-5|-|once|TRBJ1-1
CASNYDLPRPEAFF
TGTGCCAGCAACTACGACCTTCCTAGGCCTGAAGCTTTCTTT
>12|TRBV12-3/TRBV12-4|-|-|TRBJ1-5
CASSWAGSPQHF
TGTGCCAGCAGTTGGGCGGGGTCGCCCCAGCATTTT
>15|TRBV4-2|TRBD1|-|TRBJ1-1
CASSQDGTGSTEAFF
TGTGCCAGCAGCCAAGATGGGACAGGGTCCACTGAAGCTTTCTTT
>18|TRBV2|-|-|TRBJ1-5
CASSRTLQVSYSNQPQHF
TGTGCCAGCAGTCGCACCCTACAGGTATCCTATAGTAATCAGCCCCAGCATTTT
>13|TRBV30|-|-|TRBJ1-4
CAWSVRESEKLFF
TGTGCCTGGAGTGTCCGGGAAAGCGAAAAACTGTTTTTT
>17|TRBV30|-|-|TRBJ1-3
CAWSETGTTYSGNTIYF
TGTGCCTGGAGTGAAACCGGGACAACTTACTCTGGAAACACCATATATTTT
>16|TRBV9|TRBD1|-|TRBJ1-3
CASSVGQGVSGNTIYF
TGTGCCAGCAGCGTAGGGCAGGGGGTATCCGGAAACACCATATATTTT
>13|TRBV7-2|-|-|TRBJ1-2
CASSLSRGYGYTF
TGTGCCAGCAGCTTATCCAGGGGCTATGGCTACACCTTC
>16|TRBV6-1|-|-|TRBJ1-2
CASSEQVGGPHYGYTF
TGTGCCAGCAGTGAGCAAGTCGGGGGTCCCCACTATGGCTACACCTTC
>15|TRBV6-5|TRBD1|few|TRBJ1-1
CASSYSSGTGLEAFF
TGTGCCAGCAGTTACTCGAGTGGGACAGGCCTTGAAGCTTTCTTT
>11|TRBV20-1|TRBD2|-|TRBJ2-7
CSGGGGYEQYF
TGCAGTGGAGGCGGGGGTTACGAGCAGTACTTC
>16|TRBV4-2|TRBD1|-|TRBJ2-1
CASSQDRTGTYNEQFF
TGTGCCAGCAGCCAAGATAGGACAGGCACCTACAATGAGCAGTTCTTC
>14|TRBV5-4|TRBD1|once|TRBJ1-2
CASTLGQGDAGYTF
TGTGCCAGCACGCTGGGTCAGGGGGACGCTGGCTACACCTTC
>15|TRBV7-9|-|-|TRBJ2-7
CASSLGHWASYEQYF
TGTGCCAGCAGCCTGGGACACTGGGCCTCCTACGAGCAGTACTTC
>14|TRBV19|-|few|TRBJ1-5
CASSNSGGNQPQHF
TGTGCCAGTAGTAACTCTGGGGGGAATCAGCCCCAGCATTTT
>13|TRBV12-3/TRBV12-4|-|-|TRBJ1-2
CASTKGASLGYTF
TGTGCCAGCACTAAAGGGGCATCCTTGGGCTACACCTTC
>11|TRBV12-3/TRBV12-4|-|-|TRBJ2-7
CASSSGYEQYF
TGTGCCAGCAGTTCAGGGTACGAGCAGTACTTC
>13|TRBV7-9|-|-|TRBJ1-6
CASSGDKNSPLHF
TGTGCCAGCAGCGGTGACAAAAATTCACCCCTCCACTTT
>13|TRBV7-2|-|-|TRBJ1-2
CASSLAQRTGYTF
TGTGCCAGCAGCTTAGCGCAGCGTACGGGCTACACCTTC
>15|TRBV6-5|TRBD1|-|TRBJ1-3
CASSRQGIAGNTIYF
TGTGCCAGCAGCAGACAGGGGATCGCTGGAAACACCATATATTTT
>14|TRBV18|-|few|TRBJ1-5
CASSPMEGGQPQHF
TGTGCCAGCTCCCCAATGGAGGGAGGTCAGCCCCAGCATTTT
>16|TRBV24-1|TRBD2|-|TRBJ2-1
CATSDPTSGGADEQFF
TGTGCCACCAGTGATCCCACTAGCGGGGGGGCGGATGAGCAGTTCTTC
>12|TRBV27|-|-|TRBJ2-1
CASSPTRNEQFF
TGTGCCAGCAGTCCGACGCGGAATGAGCAGTTCTTC
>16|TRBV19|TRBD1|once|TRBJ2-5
CASRGGTGGSSETQYF
TGTGCCAGTAGGGGAGGGACAGGGGGGAGTTCAGAGACCCAGTACTTC
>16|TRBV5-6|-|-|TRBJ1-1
CASSLRGAGVGKEAFF
TGTGCCAGCAGCTTACGGGGGGCCGGGGTAGGAAAGGAAGCTTTCTTT
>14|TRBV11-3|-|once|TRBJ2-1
CASSLPNSYNEQFF
TGTGCCAGCAGCTTACCTAATTCCTACAATGAGCAGTTCTTC
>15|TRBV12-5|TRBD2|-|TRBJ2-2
CASHPRGGGTGELFF
TGTGCTAGTCATCCCCGGGGGGGTGGCACCGGGGAGCTGTTTTTT
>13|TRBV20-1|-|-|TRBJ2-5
CSASTGHRETQYF
TGCAGTGCTAGTACGGGACATCGAGAGACCCAGTACTTC
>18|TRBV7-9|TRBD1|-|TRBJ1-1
CASSFPKRRGTGRTEAFF
TGTGCCAGCAGCTTCCCAAAACGACGTGGGACAGGGAGGACTGAAGCTTTCTTT
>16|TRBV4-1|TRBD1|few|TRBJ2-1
CASSQPDRAPYNEQFF
TGCGCCAGCAGCCAACCGGACAGGGCGCCTTACAATGAGCAGTTCTTC
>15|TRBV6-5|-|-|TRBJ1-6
CAQLGGTPYNSPLHF
TGTGCCCAGCTTGGCGGTACCCCCTATAATTCACCCCTCCACTTT
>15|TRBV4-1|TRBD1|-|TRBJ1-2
CASSQERQGGYGYTF
TGCGCCAGCAGCCAAGAAAGGCAGGGGGGCTATGGCTACACCTTC
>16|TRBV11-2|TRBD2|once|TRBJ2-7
CASSPRITSGVYEQYF
TGTGCCAGCAGCCCCCGGATTACTAGCGGGGTTTACGAGCAGTACTTC
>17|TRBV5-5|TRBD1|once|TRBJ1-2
CASIRDRGASFNYGYTF
TGTGCCAGCATCCGGGACAGGGGCGCCTCTTTTAACTATGGCTACACCTTC
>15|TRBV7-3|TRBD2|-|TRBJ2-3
CASSPGGGTRNTQYF
TGTGCCAGCAGCCCCGGCGGGGGAACGAGGAATACGCAGTATTTT
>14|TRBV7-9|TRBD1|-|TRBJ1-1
CASSRDSWEHEAFF
TGTGCCAGCAGTCGGGACAGTTGGGAACATGAAGCTTTCTTT
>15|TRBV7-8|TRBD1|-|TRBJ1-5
CASSPGQTGDQPQHF
TGTGCCAGCAGCCCGGGACAGACGGGTGATCAGCCCCAGCATTTT
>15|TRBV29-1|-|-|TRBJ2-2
CSVEENRDDTGELFF
TGCAGCGTTGAAGAAAACAGGGACGACACCGGGGAGCTGTTTTTT
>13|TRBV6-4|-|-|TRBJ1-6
CASSGREGSPLHF
TGTGCCAGCAGTGGCAGGGAGGGGTCACCCCTCCACTTT